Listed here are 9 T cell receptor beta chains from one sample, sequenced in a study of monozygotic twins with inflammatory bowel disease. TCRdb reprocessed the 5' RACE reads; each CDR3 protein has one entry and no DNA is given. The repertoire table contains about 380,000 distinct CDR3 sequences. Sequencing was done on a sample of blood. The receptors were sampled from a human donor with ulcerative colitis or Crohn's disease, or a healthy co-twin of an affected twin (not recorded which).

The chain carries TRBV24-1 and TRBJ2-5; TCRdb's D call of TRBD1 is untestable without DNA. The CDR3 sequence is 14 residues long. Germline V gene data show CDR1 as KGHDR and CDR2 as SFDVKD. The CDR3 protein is CATSDLGTDETQYF.

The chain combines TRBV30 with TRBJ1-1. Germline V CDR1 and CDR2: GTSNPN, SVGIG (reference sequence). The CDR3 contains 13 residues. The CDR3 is CAWSVNKDTEAFF.

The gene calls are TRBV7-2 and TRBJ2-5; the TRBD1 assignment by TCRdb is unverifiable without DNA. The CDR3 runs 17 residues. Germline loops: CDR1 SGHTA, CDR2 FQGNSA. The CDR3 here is CASSLRLGQGAGQTQYF.

The CDR3 loop is CASRTYRGQDGYTF. The chain recombines TRBV28 with TRBJ1-2; TCRdb's D call, TRBD1, is unchecked because there is no DNA. Germline-derived CDR1 and CDR2 are MDHEN and SYDVKM. The CDR3 has 14 amino acids.

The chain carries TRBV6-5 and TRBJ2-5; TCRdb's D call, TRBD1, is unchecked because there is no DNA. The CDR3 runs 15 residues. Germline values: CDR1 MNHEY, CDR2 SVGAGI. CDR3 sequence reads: CASSLGQGVQETQYF.

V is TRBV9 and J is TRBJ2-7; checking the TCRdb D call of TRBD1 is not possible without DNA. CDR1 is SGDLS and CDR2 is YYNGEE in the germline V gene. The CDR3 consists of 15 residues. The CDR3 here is CASSVDGTPLYEQYF.

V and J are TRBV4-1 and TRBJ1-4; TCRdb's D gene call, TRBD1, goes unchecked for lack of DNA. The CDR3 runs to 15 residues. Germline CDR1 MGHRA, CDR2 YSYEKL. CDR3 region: CASSNPVTGNEKLFF.

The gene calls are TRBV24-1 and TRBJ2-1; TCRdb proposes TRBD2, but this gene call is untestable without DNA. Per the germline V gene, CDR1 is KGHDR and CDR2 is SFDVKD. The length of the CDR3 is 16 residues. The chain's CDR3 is CATSEAGWASRNEQFF.

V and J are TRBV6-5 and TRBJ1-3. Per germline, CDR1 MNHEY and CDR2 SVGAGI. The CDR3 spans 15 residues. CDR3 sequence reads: CASSYRGAAGNTIYF.